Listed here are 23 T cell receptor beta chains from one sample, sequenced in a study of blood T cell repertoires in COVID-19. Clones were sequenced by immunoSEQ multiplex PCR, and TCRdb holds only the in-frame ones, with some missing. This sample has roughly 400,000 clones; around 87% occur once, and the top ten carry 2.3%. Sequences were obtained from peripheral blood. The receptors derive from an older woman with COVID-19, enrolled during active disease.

In DNA, the CDR3 is TGCGCCAGCAGACGGGGAGCTGACACTGAAGCTTTCTTT. It specifies CASRRGADTEAFF. The chain uses TRBV5-1 and TRBJ1-1; D remains ambiguous. The length of the CDR3 is 13 residues. Germline values: CDR1 SGHRS, CDR2 YFSETQ. V was shortened by 5 bases and J by 3 bases, with 11 bases between the two germline ends. Based on the CDR3 plus reference TRBV5-1 and TRBJ1-1, the full variable domain is KAGVTQTPRYLIKTRGQQVTLSCSPISGHRSVSWYQQTPGQGLQFLFEYFSETQRNKGNFPGRFSGRQFSNSRSEMNVSTLELGDSALYLCASRRGADTEAFFGQGTRLTVV.

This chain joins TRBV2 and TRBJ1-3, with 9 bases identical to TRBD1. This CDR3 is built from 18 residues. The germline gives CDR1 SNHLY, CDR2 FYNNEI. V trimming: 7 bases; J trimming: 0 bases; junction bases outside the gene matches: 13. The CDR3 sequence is CASTMGAVGQGSGNTIYF. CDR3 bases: TGTGCCAGCACCATGGGGGCAGTGGGACAGGGCTCTGGAAACACCATATATTTT.

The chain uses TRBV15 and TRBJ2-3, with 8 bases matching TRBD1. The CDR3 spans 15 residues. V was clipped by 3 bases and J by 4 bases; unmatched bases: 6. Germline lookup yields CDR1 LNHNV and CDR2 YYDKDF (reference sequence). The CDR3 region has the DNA TGTGCCACCAGCAGGGACCCGGACAGGGCAGATACGCAGTATTTT. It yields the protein CATSRDPDRADTQYF.

This CDR3 reads CASSFDRTYNSPLHF. The CDR3 DNA sequence: TGTGCCAGCAGTTTCGACAGGACGTATAATTCACCCCTCCACTTT. The V gene is TRBV2, the J gene TRBJ1-6; D possibly corresponds to TRBD1 (6 bases). CDR3 length equals 15 residues. The V gene's germline CDR1 is SNHLY and CDR2 FYNNEI. Trimming removed 5 bases at V and 4 bases at J, with 12 bases between.

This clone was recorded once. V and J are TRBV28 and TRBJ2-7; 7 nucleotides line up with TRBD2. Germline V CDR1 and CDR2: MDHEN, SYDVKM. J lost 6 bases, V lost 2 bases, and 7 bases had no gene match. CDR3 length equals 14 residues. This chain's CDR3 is CASSLRTSGGEQYF. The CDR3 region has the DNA TGTGCCAGCAGTTTACGGACCTCGGGGGGCGAGCAGTACTTC.

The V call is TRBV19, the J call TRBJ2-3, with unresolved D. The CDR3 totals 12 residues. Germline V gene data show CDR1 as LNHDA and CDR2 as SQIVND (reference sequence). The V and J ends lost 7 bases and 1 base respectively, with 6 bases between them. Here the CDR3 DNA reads TGTGCCAGTAAAACGGGCACAGATACGCAGTATTTT. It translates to CASKTGTDTQYF.

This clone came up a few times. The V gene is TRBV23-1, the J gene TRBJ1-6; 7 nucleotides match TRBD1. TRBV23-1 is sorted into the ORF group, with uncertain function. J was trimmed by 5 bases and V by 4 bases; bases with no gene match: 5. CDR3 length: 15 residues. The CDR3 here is CASSPTGLNNSPLHF. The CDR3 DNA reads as TGCGCCAGCAGTCCGACAGGGCTGAATAATTCACCCCTCCACTTT.

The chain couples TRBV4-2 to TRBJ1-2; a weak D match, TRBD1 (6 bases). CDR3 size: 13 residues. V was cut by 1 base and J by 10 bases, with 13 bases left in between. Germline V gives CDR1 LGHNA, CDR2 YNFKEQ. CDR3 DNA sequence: TGTGCCAGCAGCCAAGTGGACAGTGAGACCTACACCTTC. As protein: CASSQVDSETYTF.

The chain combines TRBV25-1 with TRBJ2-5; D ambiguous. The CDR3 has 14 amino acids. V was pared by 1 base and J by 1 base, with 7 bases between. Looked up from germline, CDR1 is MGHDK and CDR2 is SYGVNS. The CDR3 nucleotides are TGTGCCAGCAGTGAATCCAGTCTCCAAGAGACCCAGTACTTC. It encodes CASSESSLQETQYF.

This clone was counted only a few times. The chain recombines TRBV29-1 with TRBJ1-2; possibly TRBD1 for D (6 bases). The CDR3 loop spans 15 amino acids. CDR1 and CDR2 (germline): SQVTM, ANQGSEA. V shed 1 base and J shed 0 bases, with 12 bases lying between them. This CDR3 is CSVEGDTTANYGYTF. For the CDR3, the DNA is TGCAGCGTTGAAGGGGACACAACCGCTAACTATGGCTACACCTTC. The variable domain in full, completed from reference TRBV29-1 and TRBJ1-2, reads SAVISQKPSRDICQRGTSLTIQCQVDSQVTMMFWYRQQPGQSLTLIATANQGSEATYESGFVIDKFPISRPNLTFSTLTVSNMSPEDSSIYLCSVEGDTTANYGYTFGSGTRLTVV.

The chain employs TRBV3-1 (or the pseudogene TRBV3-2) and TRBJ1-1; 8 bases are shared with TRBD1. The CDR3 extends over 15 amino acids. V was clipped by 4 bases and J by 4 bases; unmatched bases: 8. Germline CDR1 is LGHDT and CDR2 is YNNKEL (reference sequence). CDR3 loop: CASSPRTGPSTEAFF. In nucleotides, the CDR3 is TGTGCCAGCAGCCCCAGGACAGGGCCTAGCACTGAAGCTTTCTTT.

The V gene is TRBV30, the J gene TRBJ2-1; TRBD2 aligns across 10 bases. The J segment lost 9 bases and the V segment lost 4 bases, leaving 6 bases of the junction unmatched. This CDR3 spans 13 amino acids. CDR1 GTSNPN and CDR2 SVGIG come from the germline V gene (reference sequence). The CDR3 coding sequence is TGTGCCTGGAATTCAGCGGGGGGGCCTGAGCAGTTCTTC. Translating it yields CAWNSAGGPEQFF.

The CDR3 nucleotides read TGTGCCAGCAGCCCGGGGACTAGTAGGGAGACCCAGTACTTC. Translated, it gives CASSPGTSRETQYF. The chain is built from TRBV11-2 and TRBJ2-5; TRBD2 aligns across 8 bases. Germline-derived CDR1 and CDR2 are SGHAT and FQNNGV. The V gene end was trimmed by 5 bases and the J gene end by 5 bases; junction bases not matched to a gene: 7. The CDR3 totals 14 residues. Looking up the rest from reference TRBV11-2 and TRBJ2-5 gives the full variable domain: EAGVAQSPRYKIIEKRQSVAFWCNPISGHATLYWYQQILGQGPKLLIQFQNNGVVDDSQLPKDRFSAERLKGVDSTLKIQPAKLEDSAVYLCASSPGTSRETQYFGPGTRLLVL.

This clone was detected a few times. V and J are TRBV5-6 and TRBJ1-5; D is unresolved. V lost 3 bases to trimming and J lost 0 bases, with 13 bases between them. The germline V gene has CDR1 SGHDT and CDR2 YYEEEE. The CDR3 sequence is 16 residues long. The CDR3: CASSYWRKNSNQPQHF. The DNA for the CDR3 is TGTGCCAGCAGCTATTGGCGGAAGAATAGCAATCAGCCCCAGCATTTT.

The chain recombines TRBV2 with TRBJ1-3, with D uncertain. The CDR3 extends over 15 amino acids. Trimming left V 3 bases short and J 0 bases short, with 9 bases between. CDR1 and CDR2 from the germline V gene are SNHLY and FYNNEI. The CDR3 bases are TGTGCCAGCAGTGAGATTCACAGCTCTGGAAACACCATATATTTT. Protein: CASSEIHSSGNTIYF.

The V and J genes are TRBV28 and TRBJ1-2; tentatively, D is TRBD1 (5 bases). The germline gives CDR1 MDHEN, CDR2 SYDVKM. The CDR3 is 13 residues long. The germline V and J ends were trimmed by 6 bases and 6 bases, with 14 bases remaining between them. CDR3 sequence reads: CASSPMGGDGYTF. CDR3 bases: TGTGCCAGCAGCCCTATGGGGGGGGATGGCTACACCTTC.

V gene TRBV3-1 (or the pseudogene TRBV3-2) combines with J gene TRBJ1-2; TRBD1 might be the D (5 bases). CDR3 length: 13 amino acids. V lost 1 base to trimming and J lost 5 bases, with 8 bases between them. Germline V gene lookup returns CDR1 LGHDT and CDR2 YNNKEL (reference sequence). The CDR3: CASSQVKGYGYTF. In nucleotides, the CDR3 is TGTGCCAGCAGCCAAGTAAAGGGGTATGGCTACACCTTC.

CDR3 bases: TGTGCCAGCAGCCAAGAGGGACAGGGGGCGAGTTCCTCCTACAATGAGCAGTTCTTC. It is translated as CASSQEGQGASSSYNEQFF. This chain uses TRBV3-1 (or the pseudogene TRBV3-2) with TRBJ2-1, with TRBD1 matching 12 bases. Germline V gene data show CDR1 as LGHDT and CDR2 as YNNKEL (reference sequence). Trimming at V came to 0 bases and at J to 0 bases, leaving 6 bases not matched to a gene. This CDR3 contains 19 residues.

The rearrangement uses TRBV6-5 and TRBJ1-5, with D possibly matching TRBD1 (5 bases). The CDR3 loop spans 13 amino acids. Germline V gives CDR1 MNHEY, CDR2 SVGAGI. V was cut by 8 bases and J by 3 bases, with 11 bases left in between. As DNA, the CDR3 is TGTGCCAGCTACGGGGGTATCAATCAGCCCCAGCATTTT. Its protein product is CASYGGINQPQHF.

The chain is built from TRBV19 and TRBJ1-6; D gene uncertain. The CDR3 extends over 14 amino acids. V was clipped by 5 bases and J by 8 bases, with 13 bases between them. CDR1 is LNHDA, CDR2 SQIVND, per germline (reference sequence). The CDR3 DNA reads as TGTGCCAGTAGTCCCAGGCCGGCCTATTCACCCCTCCACTTT. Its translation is CASSPRPAYSPLHF. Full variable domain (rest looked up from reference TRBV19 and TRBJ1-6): DGGITQSPKYLFRKEGQNVTLSCEQNLNHDAMYWYRQDPGQGLRLIYYSQIVNDFQKGDIAEGYSVSREKKESFPLTVTSAQKNPTAFYLCASSPRPAYSPLHFGNGTRLTVT.

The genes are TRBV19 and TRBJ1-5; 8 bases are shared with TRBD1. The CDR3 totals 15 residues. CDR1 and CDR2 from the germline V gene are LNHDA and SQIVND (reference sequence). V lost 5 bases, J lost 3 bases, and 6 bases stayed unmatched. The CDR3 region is CASSPRTGNNQPQHF. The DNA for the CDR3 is TGTGCCAGTAGTCCCCGGACAGGGAACAATCAGCCCCAGCATTTT. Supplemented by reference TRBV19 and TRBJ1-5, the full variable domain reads DGGITQSPKYLFRKEGQNVTLSCEQNLNHDAMYWYRQDPGQGLRLIYYSQIVNDFQKGDIAEGYSVSREKKESFPLTVTSAQKNPTAFYLCASSPRTGNNQPQHFGDGTRLSIL.

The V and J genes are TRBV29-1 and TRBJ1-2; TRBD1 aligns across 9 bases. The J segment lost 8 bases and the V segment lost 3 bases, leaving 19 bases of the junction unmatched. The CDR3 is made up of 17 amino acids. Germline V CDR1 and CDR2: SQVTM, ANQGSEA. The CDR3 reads CSVEGVIDRGKGRGYTF. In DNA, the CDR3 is TGCAGCGTTGAGGGGGTCATAGACAGGGGGAAAGGAAGAGGCTACACCTTC.

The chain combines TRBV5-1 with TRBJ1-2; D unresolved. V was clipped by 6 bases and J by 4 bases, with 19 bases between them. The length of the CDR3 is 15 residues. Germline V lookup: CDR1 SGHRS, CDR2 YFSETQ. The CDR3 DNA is TGCGCCAGCACCCCGTTCGGAGATCTCGGCTATGGCTACACCTTC. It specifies CASTPFGDLGYGYTF. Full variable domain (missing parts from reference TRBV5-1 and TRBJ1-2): KAGVTQTPRYLIKTRGQQVTLSCSPISGHRSVSWYQQTPGQGLQFLFEYFSETQRNKGNFPGRFSGRQFSNSRSEMNVSTLELGDSALYLCASTPFGDLGYGYTFGSGTRLTVV.